This T cell receptor beta chain was found in a study of cytomegalovirus exposure and HLA in healthy donors. Amplification used 60 Vbeta primers and 13 Jbeta primers. TCRdb's copy holds only in-frame clones and misses some; the assay was immunoSEQ multiplex PCR. The sample lists about 120,000 clones, over 70% occurring once. This CDR3 region has 14 residues. CDR1 and CDR2 from the germline V gene are SEHNR and FQNEAQ (reference sequence). The V segment lost 4 bases and the J segment 6 bases; nucleotides outside the gene matches: 3. The receptor was isolated from a woman in her forties in good health and CMV-seropositive. The chain joins TRBV7-9 to TRBJ2-2, with 9 nucleotides matching TRBD1. Sample: PBMCs. The DNA of the CDR3 is TGTGCCAGCAGCTCACAGGGGGCGCCCGGGGAGCTGTTTTTT. The encoded protein is CASSSQGAPGELFF.